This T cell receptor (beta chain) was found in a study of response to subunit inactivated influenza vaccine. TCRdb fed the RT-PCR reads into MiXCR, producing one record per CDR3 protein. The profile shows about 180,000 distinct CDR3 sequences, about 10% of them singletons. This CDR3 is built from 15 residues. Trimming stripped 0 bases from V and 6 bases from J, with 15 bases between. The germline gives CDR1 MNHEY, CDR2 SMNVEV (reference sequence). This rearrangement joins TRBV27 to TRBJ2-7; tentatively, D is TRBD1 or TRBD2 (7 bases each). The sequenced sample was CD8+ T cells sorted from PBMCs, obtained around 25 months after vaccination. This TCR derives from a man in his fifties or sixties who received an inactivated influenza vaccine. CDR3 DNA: TGTGCCAGCAGTTTATCGCCCAGGGGGGGCCTCGAGCAGTACTTC. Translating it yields CASSLSPRGGLEQYF.